This TCR beta chain was profiled in a study of cytomegalovirus exposure and HLA in healthy donors. CDR1 is ENHRY and CDR2 is SYGVKD in the germline V gene. Trimming at V came to 6 bases and at J to 5 bases, leaving 5 bases not matched to a gene. There are 14 residues in the CDR3. Use of 60 Vbeta and 13 Jbeta primers characterized the PCR. Profiled with immunoSEQ multiplex PCR; TCRdb holds only in-frame clones, not every one. Here the sample spans around 170,000 clones, roughly 75% being singletons. V and J are TRBV10-3 and TRBJ2-1; 9 bases fit TRBD1. The sequencing input was PBMCs. The source of this sequence is a woman in her twenties or thirties in good health and CMV-seronegative. The CDR3 reads CAISRDRENNEQFF. The CDR3 DNA follows: TGTGCCATCAGCCGGGACAGGGAAAACAATGAGCAGTTCTTC.